This passage covers 22 T cell receptor beta chains from one sample sequenced in a study of cytomegalovirus exposure and HLA in healthy donors. The PCR employed 60 Vbeta primers together with 13 Jbeta primers. Clones were read by immunoSEQ multiplex PCR, and TCRdb kept only the in-frame ones, dropping some. The sample has 100,000 to 150,000 clones, 83% seen once. Specimen: PBMCs. The receptors come from a woman aged 40 to 50 in good health and CMV-seropositive.

V and J are TRBV4-1 and TRBJ2-7; 7 bases match TRBD1. Germline V gives CDR1 MGHRA, CDR2 YSYEKL. The CDR3 consists of 15 residues. Germline trimming cut 2 bases from V and 3 bases from J; bases unmatched to any gene: 7. CDR3 sequence (DNA): TGCGCCAGCAGCCAAACCGGGACAGAAATCTACGAGCAGTACTTC. Amino acid sequence: CASSQTGTEIYEQYF.

The CDR3 DNA sequence: TGTGCCAGCAGCCTAACCGACAGCTACGAGCAGTACTTC. It encodes CASSLTDSYEQYF. The chain joins TRBV7-9 to TRBJ2-7; tentatively, D is TRBD1 (5 bases). Trimming removed 5 bases at V and 3 bases at J, with 11 bases between. This CDR3 region has 13 residues. Germline lookup yields CDR1 SEHNR and CDR2 FQNEAQ (reference sequence).

V and J are TRBV6-1 and TRBJ2-2; 11 positions agree with TRBD1. The CDR3 consists of 13 residues. Germline CDR1 and CDR2: MNHNS and SASEGT. Losses at the gene ends were 8 bases for V and 7 bases for J; bases not matched to a gene: 3. The CDR3 sequence: CASRGQGVGELFF. CDR3 coding DNA: TGTGCCAGCCGGGGACAGGGGGTCGGGGAGCTGTTTTTT.

This clone was seen once. CDR3: CSVGTGEREQYF. In DNA, the CDR3 is TGCAGCGTCGGTACAGGGGAGCGGGAGCAGTACTTC. The V and J genes are TRBV29-1 and TRBJ2-7; 7 positions agree with TRBD1. CDR3 size: 12 residues. Germline CDR1 reads SQVTM; CDR2 reads ANQGSEA. J was trimmed by 7 bases and V by 6 bases; bases with no gene match: 9.

The chain has TRBV27 and TRBJ1-1; unclear D gene. V was clipped by 2 bases and J by 1 base, with 8 bases between them. The CDR3 consists of 14 residues. Germline-derived CDR1 and CDR2 are MNHEY and SMNVEV (reference sequence). The CDR3 coding sequence is TGTGCCAGCAGTTTAGCGTCGAAGAACACTGAAGCTTTCTTT. Protein sequence: CASSLASKNTEAFF.

The chain recombines TRBV27 with TRBJ1-5; D unresolved. Per germline, CDR1 MNHEY and CDR2 SMNVEV (reference sequence). CDR3 length: 12 amino acids. Trimming cost V 6 bases and J 1 base, with 4 bases left between them. For the CDR3, the DNA is TGTGCCAGCAGCGAGAGCAATCAGCCCCAGCATTTT. Its translation is CASSESNQPQHF.

The chain uses TRBV6-5 and TRBJ1-4, with D uncertain. CDR3 length equals 16 residues. V was cut by 0 bases and J by 3 bases, with 11 bases left in between. From germline, CDR1 is MNHEY and CDR2 SVGAGI. CDR3 region: CASSYSNPAANEKLFF. The CDR3 nucleotides are TGTGCCAGCAGTTACTCGAACCCTGCAGCTAATGAAAAACTGTTTTTT.

The J gene is TRBJ1-5, the V gene TRBV10-3; no clear D gene. Germline loops: CDR1 ENHRY, CDR2 SYGVKD. V lost 2 bases, J lost 7 bases, and 12 bases lay in between. This CDR3 is 14 amino acids long. The CDR3 nucleotides read TGTGCCATCAGTGAGCTTGGCGTCGGGCAGCCCCAGCATTTT. This gives the protein CAISELGVGQPQHF.

In the case of this clone: This specimen includes other DNA sequences encoding the same CDR3. The chain couples TRBV28 to TRBJ2-3, with D possibly matching TRBD1 (6 bases). The germline V gene encodes CDR1 MDHEN and CDR2 SYDVKM. The germline V and J ends were trimmed by 8 bases and 3 bases, with 18 bases remaining between them. The CDR3 is 15 amino acids. In DNA, the CDR3 is TGTGCCAGCCCTAAGGGCGCAGGGGTGACAGATACGCAGTATTTT. It encodes CASPKGAGVTDTQYF.

The V call is TRBV7-8, the J call TRBJ2-2, with TRBD1 as a possible D gene (5 bases). The CDR3 contains 14 residues. Germline assignment: CDR1 SGHVS and CDR2 FQNEAQ. Trimming stripped 7 bases from V and 2 bases from J, with 11 bases between. The CDR3 nucleotides are TGTGCCAGCACCGCCGACAGAAACACCGGGGAGCTGTTTTTT. Its translation: CASTADRNTGELFF.

The gene calls are TRBV6-6 and TRBJ2-5; 8 nucleotides agree with TRBD1. Germline V CDR1 and CDR2: MNHNY, SVGAGI (reference sequence). The ends lost 5 bases at V and 3 bases at J; junction bases unmatched: 8. This CDR3 contains 15 residues. The DNA for the CDR3 is TGTGCCAGCAGTAACCTGAGGACAGGGAAAGAGACCCAGTACTTC. Its protein is CASSNLRTGKETQYF.

V is TRBV4-1 and J is TRBJ1-4; 9 bases agree with TRBD1. The CDR3 loop spans 16 amino acids. The V gene's germline CDR1 is MGHRA and CDR2 YSYEKL. V lost 9 bases to trimming and J lost 3 bases; unmatched junction nucleotides: 11. CDR3 nucleotides: TGCGCCAGTAGTCACCGGGACAGGGTTGCTAATGAAAAACTGTTTTTT. Protein product: CASSHRDRVANEKLFF.

The chain is built from TRBV30 and TRBJ1-2; D perhaps matches TRBD1 (5 bases). The CDR3 runs 14 residues. Trimming stripped 2 bases from V and 6 bases from J, with 16 bases between. Germline-derived CDR1 and CDR2 are GTSNPN and SVGIG (reference sequence). The CDR3 spells CAWSLEGRTNGYTF. In DNA, the CDR3 is TGTGCCTGGAGTCTCGAGGGGAGGACGAATGGCTACACCTTC.

The rearrangement uses TRBV12-5 and TRBJ2-3; D is uncertain. With 5 bases removed from V and 8 bases from J, the gap between germline ends came to 11 bases. The CDR3 extends over 12 amino acids. Germline V gives CDR1 LGHNT, CDR2 FRNRAP. The CDR3 DNA reads TGTGCTAGTGGTCCCCTCTCGGTTACGCAGTATTTT. Its protein is CASGPLSVTQYF.

CDR3 DNA sequence: TGTGCCAGCAGCAAAAGGTCGGGGGGCCAGATTGGCAATCAGCCCCAGCATTTT. It is translated as CASSKRSGGQIGNQPQHF. The rearrangement links TRBV21-1 to TRBJ1-5. TRBV21-1 is a documented pseudogene. The CDR3 consists of 18 residues.

This clone came up a few times. The chain uses TRBV19 and TRBJ1-5; D remains unclear. Germline V gives CDR1 LNHDA, CDR2 SQIVND (reference sequence). The CDR3 runs 15 residues. Trimming pared 6 bases from V and 0 bases from J, leaving 12 bases between. Written as DNA, the CDR3 is TGTGCCAGTAGCGACTACCATTATAGCAATCAGCCCCAGCATTTT. It yields the protein CASSDYHYSNQPQHF.

The chain combines TRBV29-1 with TRBJ1-4; the match to TRBD1 covers 8 bases. The germline gives CDR1 SQVTM, CDR2 ANQGSEA. The CDR3 consists of 13 residues. With V trimmed by 7 bases and J by 8 bases, 9 bases remained unmatched. The CDR3 loop reads CSGAGGIGEKLFF. In DNA, the CDR3 is TGCAGCGGAGCAGGGGGCATCGGGGAAAAACTGTTTTTT. Together with reference TRBV29-1 and TRBJ1-4, the CDR3 gives the full variable domain: SAVISQKPSRDICQRGTSLTIQCQVDSQVTMMFWYRQQPGQSLTLIATANQGSEATYESGFVIDKFPISRPNLTFSTLTVSNMSPEDSSIYLCSGAGGIGEKLFFGSGTQLSVL.

V and J are TRBV29-1 and TRBJ2-7, with 11 bases identical to TRBD1. The CDR3 runs 12 residues. CDR1 is SQVTM and CDR2 is ANQGSEA in the germline V gene. The ends lost 7 bases at V and 6 bases at J; junction bases unmatched: 5. CDR3 sequence (DNA): TGCAGCGCCGGGGACAGGGGGTTCGAGCAGTACTTC. It is translated as CSAGDRGFEQYF.

The rearrangement links TRBV7-9 to TRBJ1-4; tentatively, D is TRBD1 (6 bases). This CDR3 contains 14 residues. Trimming shortened V by 5 bases and J by 5 bases, and 12 bases separated the two germline ends. Germline V gene lookup returns CDR1 SEHNR and CDR2 FQNEAQ (reference sequence). CDR3 bases: TGTGCCAGCAGCCTGAGGGGGATAAATGAAAAACTGTTTTTT. Translated: CASSLRGINEKLFF.

The V gene is TRBV27, the J gene TRBJ2-3, with D tentatively TRBD2 (6 bases). Germline CDR1 is MNHEY and CDR2 is SMNVEV (reference sequence). The CDR3 totals 15 residues. V was cut by 1 base and J by 0 bases, with 8 bases left in between. CDR3 residues: CASSLLGTSTDTQYF. DNA for the CDR3: TGTGCCAGCAGTTTATTGGGGACTAGCACAGATACGCAGTATTTT.

The genes are TRBV7-3 and TRBJ2-3, with D possibly matching TRBD2 (5 bases). The germline CDR1 and CDR2 sequences are SGHTA and FQGTGA. The CDR3 runs to 13 residues. V gave up 3 bases and J gave up 6 bases, with 10 bases separating them. The CDR3 region has the DNA TGTGCCAGCAGCTTCGTGACTACCGATACGCAGTATTTT. Translation gives CASSFVTTDTQYF.

This clone appeared a single time. The J gene is TRBJ2-3, the V gene TRBV10-2; 9 bases align to TRBD2. In germline, CDR1 is WSHSY, CDR2 SAAADI. This CDR3 contains 15 residues. With V trimmed by 3 bases and J by 5 bases, 6 bases remained unmatched. The CDR3 region has the DNA TGCGCCAGCAGTGATCAAGCGGGAGGTATAGATACGCAGTATTTT. This encodes CASSDQAGGIDTQYF.